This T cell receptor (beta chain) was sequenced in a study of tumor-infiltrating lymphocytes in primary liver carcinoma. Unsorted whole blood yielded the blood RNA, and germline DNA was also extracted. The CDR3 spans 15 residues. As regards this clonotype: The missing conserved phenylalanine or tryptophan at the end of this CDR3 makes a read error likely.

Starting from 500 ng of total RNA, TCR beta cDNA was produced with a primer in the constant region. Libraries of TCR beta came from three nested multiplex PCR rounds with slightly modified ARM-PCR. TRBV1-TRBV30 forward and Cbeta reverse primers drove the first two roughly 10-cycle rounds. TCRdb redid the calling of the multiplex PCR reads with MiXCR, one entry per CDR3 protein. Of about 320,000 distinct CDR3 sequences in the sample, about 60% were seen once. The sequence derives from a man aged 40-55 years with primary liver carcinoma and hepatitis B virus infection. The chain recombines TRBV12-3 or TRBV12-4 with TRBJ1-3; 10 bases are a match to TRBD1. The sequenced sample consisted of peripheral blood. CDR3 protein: CASSLGTGAGNTIYS. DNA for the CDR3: TGCGCCAGCAGTTTGGGGACAGGGGCTGGAAACACCATATATTCT.